This T cell receptor (beta chain) was found in a study of shared T cell receptors in the human thymus. The method was immunoSEQ multiplex PCR; TCRdb's version includes in-frame clones alone and lacks a portion of them. The repertoire holds about 610,000 clones, with roughly 90% as singletons. The CDR3 has 14 amino acids. V lost 5 bases and J lost 5; bases outside the gene matches: 7. Germline values: CDR1 SGHVS, CDR2 FQNEAQ. A further study also used this sample, focusing on human thymus T cells. Per that study: The source of the thymus tissue was resections taken during corrective heart surgery. Use of V and J genes seemed skewed within the thymic and blood repertoires. In unrelated individuals, thymic repertoires overlapped highly, according to related research.

The clonotype comes from a boy under two years old with a congenital heart defect. The sample comprised thymocytes. The chain has TRBV7-8 and TRBJ1-1; 8 bases agree with TRBD1. CDR3 protein: CASSNAGGATEAFF. In DNA, the CDR3 is TGTGCCAGCAGCAACGCAGGGGGCGCGACTGAAGCTTTCTTT. Drawing the rest from reference TRBV7-8 and TRBJ1-1, the complete variable domain is GAGVSQSPRYKVAKRGQDVALRCDPISGHVSLFWYQQALGQGPEFLTYFQNEAQLDKSGLPSDRFFAERPEGSVSTLKIQRTQQEDSAVYLCASSNAGGATEAFFGQGTRLTVV.